Following are 19 T cell receptor beta chains from one sample sequenced in a study of T cells in Graves' hyperthyroidism and ophthalmopathy. RNA transcripts were the template for amplifying TCR beta CDR3 regions. HTBI primers were employed in a first-round RT-PCR of the TCR CDR3. TCRdb analysed the multiplex PCR reads with MiXCR anew, one entry per CDR3 protein. Of about 570,000 distinct CDR3 sequences listed, around 45% are singletons. The sample comprised peripheral blood or thyroid tissue (not recorded which). The source is an adult woman with Graves' disease, either hyperthyroidism or ophthalmopathy (not recorded which).

This clonotype was detected many times. The V gene is TRBV5-1, the J gene TRBJ2-3; 10 bases fit TRBD1. Losses at the gene ends were 3 bases for V and 5 bases for J; bases not matched to a gene: 9. This CDR3 comprises 16 residues. The germline V gene encodes CDR1 SGHRS and CDR2 YFSETQ. CDR3 sequence (DNA): TGCGCCAGCAGCTGGCTTGGACAGGGGGTGGAAGATACGCAGTATTTT. Its protein is CASSWLGQGVEDTQYF.

This clonotype was picked up many times. This chain joins TRBV28 and TRBJ2-5; 7 positions agree with TRBD2. CDR1 is MDHEN, CDR2 SYDVKM, per germline. The CDR3 length is 14 residues. J lost 3 bases, V lost 3 bases, and 4 bases had no gene match. The chain's CDR3 is CASSLSGAEETQYF. The CDR3 region has the DNA TGTGCCAGCAGTTTGAGCGGGGCCGAAGAGACCCAGTACTTC.

This chain links TRBV20-1 with TRBJ2-2; 10 positions agree with TRBD2. The V segment lost 0 bases and the J segment 7 bases; nucleotides outside the gene matches: 8. The germline CDR1 and CDR2 sequences are DFQATT and SNEGSKA (reference sequence). CDR3 length: 16 amino acids. The CDR3 DNA reads TGCAGTGCTAGAGATAGGCTAGCGGGAGCGGTCGGGGAGCTGTTTTTT. It yields the protein CSARDRLAGAVGELFF.

V is TRBV12-3 or TRBV12-4 and J is TRBJ2-6; possibly TRBD1 or TRBD2 for D (5 bases each). The CDR3 covers 15 residues. Trimming removed 11 bases from V and 0 bases from J, with 14 bases in between. CDR3 loop: CAAGAGSSGANVLTF. CDR3 nucleotide sequence: TGTGCCGCCGGGGCAGGGAGCTCTGGGGCCAACGTCCTGACTTTC.

The table lists this clonotype with a few counts. The chain combines TRBV29-1 with TRBJ1-1, with 9 bases matching TRBD1. The CDR3 has 13 residues. The J segment lost 6 bases and the V segment lost 7 bases, leaving 9 bases of the junction unmatched. Germline V gene lookup returns CDR1 SQVTM and CDR2 ANQGSEA. This chain's CDR3 is CSGSTYRGPEAFF. The CDR3 coding sequence is TGCAGCGGCTCCACCTACAGGGGGCCTGAAGCTTTCTTT.

This clonotype was seen ten or more times. J is TRBJ1-2 and V is TRBV13; 9 bases are a match to TRBD1. V gave up 7 bases and J gave up 8 bases; unmatched junction bases: 8. Germline-derived CDR1 and CDR2 are PRHDT and FYEKMQ (reference sequence). There are 13 residues in the CDR3. The CDR3, as DNA: TGTGCCAGCAATCAACAGGGGGCGCGGGGCTACACCTTC. Residues: CASNQQGARGYTF. The full variable domain, its missing parts supplied by reference TRBV13 and TRBJ1-2, is AAGVIQSPRHLIKEKRETATLKCYPIPRHDTVYWYQQGPGQDPQFLISFYEKMQSDKGSIPDRFSAQQFSDYHSELNMSSLELGDSALYFCASNQQGARGYTFGSGTRLTVV.

This clonotype was seen once. Compared with germline, one end of the junction differs, possibly owing to a read error. The rearrangement uses TRBV25-1 and TRBJ2-2, with 7 bases matching TRBD2. Per germline, CDR1 MGHDK and CDR2 SYGVNS. The CDR3 has 15 amino acids. CDR3 DNA sequence: TGCGCCAGCAGCGTCGGGACTACTTACACCGGGGAGCTGTTTTTT. Its protein product is CASSVGTTYTGELFF.

This clonotype turned up a few times. J is TRBJ1-1 and V is TRBV14; no clear D gene. CDR3 length equals 14 residues. V dropped 6 bases and J dropped 0 bases, with 11 bases sitting between them. In germline, CDR1 is SGHDN, CDR2 FVKESK. CDR3 region: CASREGDMNTEAFF. The DNA for the CDR3 is TGTGCCAGCAGGGAGGGAGACATGAACACTGAAGCTTTCTTT.

The chain links TRBV5-8 to TRBJ2-5; D not resolved. Germline CDR1 SGHTS, CDR2 YDEGEE. V was shortened by 1 base and J by 5 bases, with 9 bases between the two germline ends. CDR3 length equals 13 residues. The chain's CDR3 is CASSLSWAETQYF. For the CDR3, the DNA is TGTGCCAGCAGCTTGTCGTGGGCCGAGACCCAGTACTTC. Full variable domain (remainder filled in from reference TRBV5-8 and TRBJ2-5): EAGVTQSPTHLIKTRGQQATLRCSPISGHTSVYWYQQALGLGLQFLLWYDEGEERNRGNFPPRFSGRQFPNYSSELNVNALELEDSALYLCASSLSWAETQYFGPGTRLLVL.

This clonotype was detected only once. CDR3 nucleotide sequence: TGTGCCAGCAGGTACACGGGAAGCTCCTACGAGCAGTACTTC. Encoded protein: CASRYTGSSYEQYF. The chain uses TRBV2 and TRBJ2-7; TRBD2 is a possible D gene (5 bases). This CDR3 contains 14 residues. Germline CDR1 SNHLY, CDR2 FYNNEI. Trimming left V 6 bases short and J 0 bases short, with 12 bases between.

V is TRBV7-8 and J is TRBJ2-5; 13 nucleotides line up with TRBD2. After removal of 5 bases from V and 2 bases from J, the junction contained 20 bases not matched to a gene. CDR1 is SGHVS, CDR2 FQNEAQ, per germline. The CDR3 is made up of 21 amino acids. CDR3 amino acids: CASSPTKAPTSGRNIQETQYF. The CDR3 region has the DNA TGTGCCAGCAGCCCGACTAAGGCGCCGACTAGCGGGAGGAATATACAAGAGACCCAGTACTTC.

In its sample, this clonotype was seen many times. This chain connects TRBV7-9 to TRBJ2-5; D is unresolved. Germline loops: CDR1 SEHNR, CDR2 FQNEAQ (reference sequence). With 2 bases removed from V and 2 bases from J, the gap between germline ends came to 12 bases. The CDR3 runs 15 residues. CDR3 loop: CASSLILHAQETQYF. As DNA, the CDR3 is TGTGCCAGCAGCTTAATTTTGCACGCTCAAGAGACCCAGTACTTC.

In this sample, this clonotype turned up many times. This chain links TRBV7-9 with TRBJ2-7, with TRBD2 as a possible D gene (5 bases). Germline CDR1 reads SEHNR; CDR2 reads FQNEAQ (reference sequence). Trimming shortened V by 6 bases and J by 7 bases, and 19 bases separated the two germline ends. The CDR3 spans 14 residues. The CDR3 protein is CASSPTRYRWEQYF. CDR3 DNA: TGTGCCAGCAGTCCCACTAGGTATCGCTGGGAGCAGTACTTC.

This clonotype was observed many times. The rearrangement uses TRBV10-3 and TRBJ1-3; D may be TRBD1 (5 bases). Germline V CDR1 and CDR2: ENHRY, SYGVKD. The CDR3 covers 15 residues. Between the trimmed V and J ends, which lost 10 bases and 0 bases, there was a span of 16 bases. The CDR3 protein is CATPLGGVSGNTIYF. The CDR3 bases are TGTGCCACCCCTTTGGGGGGTGTCTCTGGAAACACCATATATTTT.

The chain is built from TRBV10-2 and TRBJ1-4; no clear D. The CDR3 is 12 amino acids. Deletions cut 0 bases from V and 5 bases from J, with 1 base between. CDR1 and CDR2 (germline): WSHSY, SAAADI. The CDR3 nucleotides read TGCGCCAGCAGTGAGTCGAATGAAAAACTGTTTTTT. It specifies CASSESNEKLFF.

V is TRBV2 and J is TRBJ2-3, with D perhaps being TRBD1 or TRBD2 (5 bases each). Germline CDR1 SNHLY, CDR2 FYNNEI. Trimming took off 2 bases at V and 6 bases at J, with 15 bases between the two ends. The length of the CDR3 is 15 residues. CDR3 protein: CASSEPGRRRDTQYF. In DNA form, the CDR3 reads TGTGCCAGCAGTGAACCGGGACGAAGGCGGGATACGCAGTATTTT.

This chain joins TRBV20-1 and TRBJ1-2; no clear D gene. Per germline, CDR1 DFQATT and CDR2 SNEGSKA (reference sequence). The CDR3 has 14 amino acids. V lost 1 base and J lost 8, with 17 bases in between. The CDR3 reads CSARAGSIAGGYTF. CDR3 sequence (DNA): TGCAGTGCTAGAGCCGGGAGTATAGCGGGGGGCTACACCTTC.

Ten or more counts support this clonotype. The CDR3 sequence: CSARVPGEWDQPQHF. The CDR3 DNA is TGCAGTGCTAGAGTCCCGGGGGAATGGGATCAGCCCCAGCATTTT. The J gene is TRBJ1-5, the V gene TRBV20-1, with D possibly matching TRBD1 (5 bases). Trimming took 1 base from V and 5 from J, leaving 15 bases between them. The length of the CDR3 is 15 residues. CDR1 is DFQATT, CDR2 SNEGSKA, per germline (reference sequence).

This clonotype showed up just a few times. The chain joins TRBV18 to TRBJ1-2; D unclear. The CDR3 has 15 amino acids. Germline V CDR1 and CDR2: KGHSH, LQKENI. With 3 bases removed from V and 8 bases from J, the gap between germline ends came to 19 bases. Here the CDR3 reads CASSPAAVSGEGYTF. The CDR3 DNA reads as TGTGCCAGCTCACCGGCCGCGGTTTCAGGAGAGGGCTACACCTTC.